This passage covers 15 T cell receptor beta chains from one sample sequenced in a study of long-term antiretroviral therapy in people with HIV. The authors ran the immunoSEQ assay, v3.0, at survey level. Method: immunoSEQ multiplex PCR; TCRdb's copy keeps in-frame clones and lacks some. The data contain roughly 18,000 clones, roughly 89% of them seen just once; the ten biggest clones take up 9.6%. The starting material was unsorted PBMCs, obtained 3 years after starting antiretroviral therapy. These receptors originate from a man aged 45-65 years with HIV.

The chain couples TRBV5-6 to TRBJ1-6; no firm D call. CDR3 size: 16 residues. Germline assignment: CDR1 SGHDT and CDR2 YYEEEE. The germline V and J ends were trimmed by 4 bases and 5 bases, with 16 bases remaining between them. Here the CDR3 DNA reads TGTGCCAGCAGCCTCGGGTCCCCCGGGGATAATTCACCCCTCCACTTT. It is translated as CASSLGSPGDNSPLHF.

This clone has only one observation. V gene TRBV14 combines with J gene TRBJ1-1, with D possibly being TRBD1 (6 bases). In germline, CDR1 is SGHDN, CDR2 FVKESK. Trimming left V 3 bases short and J 3 bases short, with 11 bases between. The CDR3 has 14 residues. The CDR3 bases are TGTGCCAGCAGCCAGTTTAACAGGGACACTGAAGCTTTCTTT. The encoded protein is CASSQFNRDTEAFF.

The V call is TRBV28, the J call TRBJ2-1; D is unclear. V lost 3 bases to trimming and J lost 10 bases, with 22 bases between them. The CDR3 is 16 amino acids. In germline, CDR1 is MDHEN, CDR2 SYDVKM. Written as DNA, the CDR3 is TGTGCCAGCAGTTTCCCCCGCAGTGACCCCAAAGAAGAGCAGTTCTTC. Translation: CASSFPRSDPKEEQFF.

The chain carries TRBV4-1 and TRBJ2-5; D gene ambiguous. Per the germline V gene, CDR1 is MGHRA and CDR2 is YSYEKL. The V end lost 0 bases, the J end lost 2 bases, and 10 bases lay between the germline ends. The CDR3 contains 15 residues. DNA for the CDR3: TGCGCCAGCAGCCAAGAGGGAAGTGTGCAAGAGACCCAGTACTTC. Translated, it gives CASSQEGSVQETQYF.

The rearrangement links TRBV11-2 to TRBJ2-7, with D perhaps given as TRBD1 or TRBD2 (7 bases each). Trimming stripped 5 bases from V and 3 bases from J, with 20 bases between. Germline-derived CDR1 and CDR2 are SGHAT and FQNNGV. This CDR3 has 16 residues. Written as DNA, the CDR3 is TGTGCCAGCAGCCCCCCCCTGACAGGGAGGGACTACGAGCAGTACTTC. This encodes CASSPPLTGRDYEQYF.

This clone qualifies as medium-sized. The chain combines TRBV7-8 with TRBJ2-7, with 7 bases matching TRBD2. V lost 3 bases to trimming and J lost 5 bases; unmatched junction nucleotides: 1. Germline V gene data show CDR1 as SGHVS and CDR2 as FQNEAQ. The CDR3 spans 12 residues. The CDR3 loop is CASSFGTNEQYF. In DNA form, the CDR3 reads TGTGCCAGCAGCTTCGGGACTAACGAGCAGTACTTC.

This chain connects TRBV5-1 to TRBJ2-7; possibly TRBD1 for D (5 bases). CDR1 and CDR2 from the germline V gene are SGHRS and YFSETQ. V dropped 3 bases and J dropped 5 bases, with 6 bases sitting between them. The CDR3 sequence is 11 residues long. For the CDR3, the DNA is TGCGCCAGCAGCTCAGGGAACGAGCAGTACTTC. This translates into CASSSGNEQYF.

The chain joins TRBV7-9 to TRBJ2-7, with TRBD2 matching 11 bases. Unmatched junction bases numbered 8, after V lost 5 bases and J lost 2 bases. The CDR3 is 16 amino acids. The germline V gene has CDR1 SEHNR and CDR2 FQNEAQ (reference sequence). The CDR3 DNA reads TGTGCCAGCAGCACCACTAGCGGGGGTCCTGCCTACGAGCAGTACTTC. Translation: CASSTTSGGPAYEQYF. The variable domain in full, with the rest retrieved from reference TRBV7-9 and TRBJ2-7, is DTGVSQNPRHKITKRGQNVTFRCDPISEHNRLYWYRQTLGQGPEFLTYFQNEAQLEKSRLLSDRFSAERPKGSFSTLEIQRTEQGDSAMYLCASSTTSGGPAYEQYFGPGTRLTVT.

The J gene is TRBJ2-7, the V gene TRBV6-1; D gene unclear. V was trimmed by 6 bases and J by 6 bases, leaving 12 bases between them. The germline CDR1 and CDR2 sequences are MNHNS and SASEGT. The CDR3 extends over 12 amino acids. This CDR3 reads CASRSPGGEQYF. CDR3 coding DNA: TGTGCCAGCAGGTCTCCGGGCGGCGAGCAGTACTTC.

CDR3 nucleotide sequence: TGTGCCAGCAGCTTACTCGGGACAGGGGTCGAGACCCAGTACTTC. Its protein product is CASSLLGTGVETQYF. The J gene is TRBJ2-5, the V gene TRBV7-2; 10 nucleotides match TRBD1. Germline CDR1 SGHTA, CDR2 FQGNSA. Trimming took 2 bases from V and 5 from J; bases not matched to a gene: 5. This CDR3 has 15 amino acids.

This clone was counted between two and nine times. J is TRBJ1-2 and V is TRBV29-1; tentative D call: TRBD1 (6 bases). Trimming removed 1 base from V and 6 bases from J, with 9 bases in between. This CDR3 is built from 12 residues. Per the germline V gene, CDR1 is SQVTM and CDR2 is ANQGSEA. CDR3 bases: TGCAGCGTTGAAGCAGGGGCTCATGGCTACACCTTC. It encodes CSVEAGAHGYTF.

This chain uses TRBV7-7 with TRBJ2-2; maybe TRBD1 (5 bases). V was shortened by 5 bases and J by 0 bases, with 10 bases between the two germline ends. CDR1 and CDR2 from the germline V gene are SSHAT and FNYEAQ (reference sequence). This CDR3 is 15 amino acids long. The CDR3 DNA is TGTGCCAGCAGCCAAGACAGATCGAACACCGGGGAGCTGTTTTTT. Translation: CASSQDRSNTGELFF. Supplemented by reference TRBV7-7 and TRBJ2-2, the full variable domain reads GAGVSQSPRYKVTKRGQDVTLRCDPISSHATLYWYQQALGQGPEFLTYFNYEAQPDKSGLPSDRFSAERPEGSISTLTIQRTEQRDSAMYRCASSQDRSNTGELFFGEGSRLTVL.

By share of the sample, this clone is large. The chain recombines TRBV29-1 with TRBJ1-2, with D maybe TRBD1 (5 bases). V was cut by 7 bases and J by 6 bases, with 12 bases left in between. The CDR3 consists of 11 residues. In germline, CDR1 is SQVTM, CDR2 ANQGSEA. DNA for the CDR3: TGCAGCGACAGGATCCCAGATGGCTACACCTTC. Translation: CSDRIPDGYTF.

This chain connects TRBV27 to TRBJ2-4; D might be TRBD1 (7 bases). Trimming removed 5 bases from V and 3 bases from J, with 20 bases in between. Germline CDR1 reads MNHEY; CDR2 reads SMNVEV (reference sequence). This CDR3 contains 17 residues. CDR3 sequence reads: CASSPEPRGVGKNIQYF. CDR3 sequence (DNA): TGTGCCAGCAGTCCAGAGCCCAGGGGGGTAGGCAAAAACATTCAGTACTTC.

The chain has TRBV10-3 and TRBJ1-3; 8 bases agree with TRBD1. CDR1 ENHRY and CDR2 SYGVKD come from the germline V gene. V trimming: 7 bases; J trimming: 7 bases; junction bases outside the gene matches: 6. This CDR3 region has 13 residues. The DNA of the CDR3 is TGTGCCATCACGGACAGGGTGGGCAACACCATATATTTT. Residues: CAITDRVGNTIYF.